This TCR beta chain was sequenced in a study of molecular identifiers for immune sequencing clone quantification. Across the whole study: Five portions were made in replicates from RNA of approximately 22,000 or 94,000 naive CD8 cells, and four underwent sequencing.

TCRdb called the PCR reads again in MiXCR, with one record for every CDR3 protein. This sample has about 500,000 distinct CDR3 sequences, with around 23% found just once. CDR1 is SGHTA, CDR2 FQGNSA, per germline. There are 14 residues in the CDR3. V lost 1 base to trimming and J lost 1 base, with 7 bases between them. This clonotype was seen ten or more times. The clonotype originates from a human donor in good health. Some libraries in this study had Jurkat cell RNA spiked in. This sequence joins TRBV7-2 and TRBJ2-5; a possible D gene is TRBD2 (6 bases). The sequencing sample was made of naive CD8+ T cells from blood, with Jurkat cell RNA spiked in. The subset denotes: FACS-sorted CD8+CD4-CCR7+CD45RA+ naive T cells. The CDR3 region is CASSLVTSQETQYF. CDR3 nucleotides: TGTGCCAGCAGCTTAGTGACTAGCCAAGAGACCCAGTACTTC.